This T cell receptor (beta chain) originates from a study of shared clonotypes between healthy human individuals. The naive CD8 subset, CD45RO-negative cells positively selected for CCR7, excluded terminally differentiated effector memory CD45RA+ cells. The CDR3 has 18 amino acids. After removal of 6 bases from V and 8 bases from J, the junction contained 24 bases not matched to a gene. Germline V gene data show CDR1 as MNHEY and CDR2 as SMNVEV (reference sequence). The table came from immunoSEQ multiplex PCR; TCRdb's copy has only in-frame clones and leaves some out. The data contain nearly 2 million clones, over 85% of them singletons.

The V and J genes are TRBV27 and TRBJ1-1; 7 nucleotides match TRBD1. Sequencing was performed on naive CD8+ T cells sorted from blood. This sequence originates from a man between 18 and 35 years old in good health. In DNA form, the CDR3 reads TGTGCCAGCAGCCAAATTGTCAATGGGGCAGGGACAGTTACGGAAGCTTTCTTT. The encoded protein is CASSQIVNGAGTVTEAFF.